Listed below are T cell receptor beta chains from one sample, sequenced in a study of blood T cell repertoires in COVID-19. Clones were read by immunoSEQ multiplex PCR, and TCRdb kept only the in-frame ones, dropping some. Counted here are more than 20,000 clones, 89% occurring once; the ten biggest clones make up roughly 25%. The sequenced sample consisted of peripheral blood. These receptors all stem from a human donor with active COVID-19. The donor label of this sample is uncertain. Both conserved end residues are part of each CDR3. The D gene is left open where the match is weak. Not all rows give a size; the values are once, few, many and, for expanded clones, a class.

cdr3_aa,cdr3_nt,d_call,clone_size,j_call,v_call
CASSAGLTEAFF,TGTGCCAGCAGTGCGGGGTTAACTGAAGCTTTCTTT,-,-,TRBJ1-1,TRBV2
CASSTTIRAGALGEQYF,TGTGCCAGCAGCACAACTATCAGAGCGGGAGCCCTGGGGGAGCAGTACTTC,TRBD2,few,TRBJ2-7,TRBV11-2
CASSPSQGIQETQYF,TGTGCCAGCAGTCCCTCACAGGGTATCCAAGAGACCCAGTACTTC,-,-,TRBJ2-5,TRBV28
CASSVAPVATTDTIYF,TGTGCCAGCAGCGTAGCCCCCGTGGCCACTACGGACACCATATATTTT,-,-,TRBJ1-3,TRBV9
CASRQAARGEKLFF,TGTGCCAGCAGACAGGCCGCTAGGGGAGAAAAACTGTTTTTT,-,-,TRBJ1-4,TRBV6-5
CASSFSGSGANVLTF,TGTGCCAGCAGCTTTTCAGGGTCTGGGGCCAACGTCCTGACTTTC,-,-,TRBJ2-6,TRBV7-9
CASSPGQGVYEQYF,TGTGCCAGCAGCCCGGGACAGGGGGTCTACGAGCAGTACTTC,TRBD1,-,TRBJ2-7,TRBV4-2
CASSLAGADNQPQHF,TGTGCCAGCAGCTTAGCAGGGGCCGACAATCAGCCCCAGCATTTT,-,-,TRBJ1-5,TRBV7-9
CASSTGQGWSTDTQYF,TGTGCCAGCAGCACGGGACAGGGATGGAGCACAGATACGCAGTATTTT,TRBD1,few,TRBJ2-3,TRBV5-8
CASSTQTGWTSGREGEQYF,TGTGCCAGCAGCACCCAGACAGGATGGACTAGCGGGAGAGAGGGCGAGCAGTACTTC,TRBD2,-,TRBJ2-7,TRBV7-9
CSVVVTTGTEAFF,TGCAGCGTTGTAGTGACAACGGGAACTGAAGCTTTCTTT,-,-,TRBJ1-1,TRBV29-1
CAISESKAGDRGNEKLFF,TGTGCCATCAGTGAGTCGAAGGCGGGGGACAGGGGGAATGAAAAACTGTTTTTT,TRBD1,-,TRBJ1-4,TRBV10-3
CASSLAEVYPYF,TGTGCCAGCAGTTTAGCGGAGGTTTACCCGTATTTT,-,-,TRBJ2-3,TRBV12-3/TRBV12-4
CASSGGGGAEGEQYF,TGTGCCAGCAGCGGAGGAGGGGGGGCCGAGGGGGAGCAGTACTTC,-,-,TRBJ2-7,TRBV5-8
CASSITGLGNTIYF,TGTGCCAGTAGTATAACAGGCCTCGGAAACACCATATATTTT,-,few,TRBJ1-3,TRBV19
CATSDVPGTGGVEGTQYF,TGTGCCACCAGTGACGTACCCGGGACAGGGGGAGTTGAGGGTACGCAGTATTTT,TRBD1,-,TRBJ2-3,TRBV24-1
CASSTGGYYYYGYTF,TGTGCCAGCAGTACGGGGGGATACTATTACTATGGCTACACCTTC,-,-,TRBJ1-2,TRBV6-5
CASSRGGIATDTQYF,TGTGCCAGCTCACGCGGCGGGATAGCGACAGATACGCAGTATTTT,-,-,TRBJ2-3,TRBV18
CASSLGGRGCQETQYF,TGTGCCAGCAGCTTAGGCGGTAGGGGGTGCCAAGAGACCCAGTACTTC,-,-,TRBJ2-5,TRBV7-4
CASSQVTSGSSYNEQFF,TGTGCCAGCAGCCAAGTTACTAGCGGGAGCTCCTACAATGAGCAGTTCTTC,TRBD2,-,TRBJ2-1,TRBV3-1/TRBV3-2
CASTLGRVTEAFF,TGTGCCAGCACCCTAGGCAGGGTTACTGAAGCTTTCTTT,-,-,TRBJ1-1,TRBV28
CASSPDGVWEQYF,TGTGCCAGCAGCCCAGACGGGGTCTGGGAGCAGTACTTC,-,-,TRBJ2-7,TRBV9
CASSLGGASNQPQHF,TGCGCCAGCAGCTTGGGGGGAGCTAGCAATCAGCCCCAGCATTTT,-,-,TRBJ1-5,TRBV5-1
CASSVEGQGETQYF,TGTGCCAGCAGCGTAGAAGGACAGGGCGAGACCCAGTACTTC,TRBD1,-,TRBJ2-5,TRBV9
CAWSFTGGAGNTIYF,TGTGCCTGGAGTTTTACAGGGGGCGCCGGAAACACCATATATTTT,TRBD1,-,TRBJ1-3,TRBV30
CASSFGFWSGSLGGETQYF,TGTGCCAGCAGTTTCGGGTTTTGGAGCGGGAGTCTTGGGGGGGAGACCCAGTACTTC,TRBD2,-,TRBJ2-5,TRBV28
CASSLAVEVLNYEQYF,TGTGCCAGCAGCTTAGCGGTGGAGGTCCTGAACTACGAGCAGTACTTC,-,-,TRBJ2-7,TRBV11-2
CASSLGGGFGTDTQYF,TGCGCCAGCAGCTTGGGAGGTGGTTTTGGCACAGATACGCAGTATTTT,-,-,TRBJ2-3,TRBV5-1
CASNIVWTGDNSPLHF,TGTGCCAGTAATATCGTCTGGACAGGCGATAATTCACCCCTCCACTTT,TRBD1,few,TRBJ1-6,TRBV19
CASSPTFPGLAGAGELFF,TGTGCCAGCAGCCCTACTTTTCCGGGACTAGCTGGCGCCGGGGAGCTGTTTTTT,TRBD2,-,TRBJ2-2,TRBV6-2/TRBV6-3
CASSFRQASSSYEQYF,TGTGCCAGCAGCTTTCGACAGGCTTCAAGCTCCTACGAGCAGTACTTC,-,-,TRBJ2-7,TRBV5-6
CASSEWTGGDDNSPLHF,TGTGCCAGCAGTGAATGGACAGGGGGGGACGATAATTCACCCCTCCACTTT,TRBD1,few,TRBJ1-6,TRBV2
CASSPGTGGYGYTF,TGTGCCAGCAGCCCCGGGACAGGGGGTTATGGCTACACCTTC,TRBD1,-,TRBJ1-2,TRBV6-4
CASRTHRDRGPETQYF,TGTGCCAGCAGGACCCACCGGGACAGGGGACCAGAGACCCAGTACTTC,TRBD1,-,TRBJ2-5,TRBV27
CASSTLAGGTWETQYF,TGTGCCAGCAGCACACTAGCGGGGGGCACTTGGGAGACCCAGTACTTC,TRBD2,-,TRBJ2-5,TRBV7-2
CAWNGLAGASNTGELFF,TGTGCCTGGAACGGACTAGCGGGGGCCTCGAACACCGGGGAGCTGTTTTTT,TRBD2,once,TRBJ2-2,TRBV30
CASSFMAEETQYF,TGTGCCAGCAGTTTTATGGCGGAAGAGACCCAGTACTTC,-,-,TRBJ2-5,TRBV27
CASSRAIAGGGTGELFF,TGTGCCAGCAGCCGAGCTATAGCGGGAGGCGGAACCGGGGAGCTGTTTTTT,TRBD2,-,TRBJ2-2,TRBV3-1/TRBV3-2
CSGNGRGDYNEQFF,TGCAGCGGGAATGGGCGGGGGGACTACAATGAGCAGTTCTTC,TRBD2,-,TRBJ2-1,TRBV29-1
CASSQSGGRTYEQYF,TGTGCCAGCAGCCAAAGCGGGGGCCGTACCTACGAGCAGTACTTC,TRBD2,-,TRBJ2-7,TRBV6-5
CASSPGQGAYTEAFF,TGTGCCAGCTCACCGGGACAGGGGGCTTACACTGAAGCTTTCTTT,TRBD1,-,TRBJ1-1,TRBV18
CASSQFREQYF,TGTGCCAGCAGCCAATTTCGGGAGCAGTACTTC,-,once,TRBJ2-7,TRBV14
CASSPAQAYFYGYTF,TGCGCCAGCAGCCCGGCACAGGCTTACTTCTATGGCTACACCTTC,-,once,TRBJ1-2,TRBV4-1
CATPPAGNTEAFF,TGTGCCACCCCCCCGGCAGGGAACACTGAAGCTTTCTTT,-,-,TRBJ1-1,TRBV6-5
CASSPSLAGAGEQYF,TGTGCCAGCTCACCATCACTAGCGGGAGCAGGTGAGCAGTACTTC,TRBD2,few,TRBJ2-7,TRBV18
CATRGGAEHTQYF,TGTGCCACCAGGGGAGGGGCGGAACATACGCAGTATTTT,TRBD2,-,TRBJ2-3,TRBV24-1
CAISDVTSGTDTQYF,TGTGCCATCAGTGACGTAACTAGTGGCACAGATACGCAGTATTTT,-,-,TRBJ2-3,TRBV10-3
CASSPLPGQGSPNYGYTF,TGTGCCAGCAGCCCGCTCCCGGGACAGGGGTCCCCTAACTATGGCTACACCTTC,-,few,TRBJ1-2,TRBV21-1
CASSSAGDRNQPQHF,TGCGCCAGCAGTTCCGCGGGGGACCGAAATCAGCCCCAGCATTTT,-,-,TRBJ1-5,TRBV5-1
CASSIKGRGHYNEQFF,TGTGCCAGTAGTATTAAAGGGCGGGGGCACTACAATGAGCAGTTCTTC,-,-,TRBJ2-1,TRBV19